What follows is one T cell receptor (beta chain) and its context. Profiling relied on immunoSEQ multiplex PCR, and the TCRdb table lists in-frame clones only, not all of them. The top ten hold approximately 0.66% of the sample, which has approximately 68,000 clones, approximately 86% seen once. These data originate in a study of OX40 agonist ivuxolimab in advanced cancers. Deletions cut 10 bases from V and 2 bases from J, with 15 bases between. Germline V lookup: CDR1 SNHLY, CDR2 FYNNEI. This CDR3 is built from 14 residues. This clonotype was sampled from an adult with an advanced solid tumor such as melanoma, head and neck, liver or kidney cancer. This material consisted of CD4+ or CD8+ T cells sorted from blood, taken in a trial of the OX40 agonist ivuxolimab. This chain connects TRBV2 to TRBJ1-3; the D gene is possibly TRBD1 (6 bases). DNA of the CDR3: TGTGCCAAATCAGGGGCAGGGGCTGGAAACACCATATATTTT. Protein product: CAKSGAGAGNTIYF.